This T cell receptor beta chain was captured in a study of cytomegalovirus exposure and HLA in healthy donors (dated by TCRdb to the late 2010s). Context from the whole study: In an earlier analysis of under 600 of the donors, about 270 Gb of sequence data and approximately 100 million unique TCR beta sequences from about 190 million T cells were reported. To predict cytomegalovirus infection status, the study combined high-throughput TCR immunosequencing, statistical association of individual TCRs with disease status, and machine learning. Every repertoire in the discovery cohort had been generated on one and the same sequencing platform. Genome-wide SNP genotypes for about three fifths of the roughly 700 donors were used in a later genetic analysis, which treated that subset as a discovery cohort. Approximately 310 gigabases of sequencing data and 70 million to 95 million unique TCR sequences made up an early release that covered approximately 700 HLA-typed donors. The study profiled the T cell repertoires of about 640 subjects by immunosequencing and related them to cytomegalovirus serostatus. On average, roughly 250,000 unique TCR beta nucleotide sequences were sequenced per donor among 300 to 500 genotyped donors of the cohort, with around 19% of those sequences being non-productive. Both class I and class II loci were covered by HLA typing, at four-digit resolution. To study patterns of TCR occurrence, a later analysis re-analyzed previously published TCR beta repertoires from around 700 donors and added high-resolution HLA genotyping. Roughly 5 DR-DQ haplotypes were handled as single units for association and clustering, since linkage in the cohort was strong. Of the roughly 400 genotyped donors, 81% fell in the genetic ancestry cluster associated with self-reported Caucasian donors. Rather than using new phenotypic data, the later analysis identified candidate immune exposures from TCR beta sequences and from how often those sequences occurred across donors. Donor age, sex, ethnicity and CMV serostatus were collected together with the repertoire data. To decide whether each TCR beta V gene segment behaved as functional or pseudogenic, an earlier analysis of some 580 of the donors relied on high-throughput TCR beta sequencing. Besides the first cohort of around 700 subjects, a separate validation cohort made up of some 110 different subjects was used. The number of typed donors differed by locus: roughly 629-640 for A, B, C, DRB1 and DQB1; 500 to 550 for DQA1; 606 for DPA1; and about 450 for DPB1. The study aimed to test whether cataloging public T cell receptors could reveal signatures of past pathogen exposure.

On the study overall, not on this receptor specifically: A further reported finding was that TCR beta sequences accurately predicted the HLA-A and HLA-B alleles for most subjects in the first cohort. About 17 rarely observed V segments, including chromosome 9 orphons, were excluded from the earlier analysis of several hundred of the donors because counts were too low. For the cohort, immune exposure information was limited to CMV serostatus. In a later analysis, the rate of TCR association differed among HLA loci, with DRB1 alleles having the most associated TCRs and HLA-C alleles having the fewest. A group of highly shared sequence variants was considered likely to be a technical artifact of the sequencing pipeline. In vitro tests confirmed that a few of the cytomegalovirus-associated TCR beta chains recognize cytomegalovirus antigens. The authors suggested that the approach could potentially be generalized to other disease states and immunological phenotypes. In an earlier analysis of 587 of the donors, most TCR beta V segments appeared in productive rearrangements about 87% or about 30% of the time, broadly matching IMGT annotations. Sequencing depth was assumed to be roughly uniform across donors in the presence/absence analyses, though that assumption may not hold. Strong co-occurrence of HLA alleles, especially DR and DQ, made assigning TCR associations to individual alleles difficult. Because some donors lacked HLA typing at each locus, the association tests relied only on the typed subset. Most CMV-associated TCR beta chains appeared to be HLA-restricted in a later analysis, and the HLA associations seemed to be driven largely by CMV exposure. The 87-base-pair reads could not distinguish some IMGT-functional V segments, including TRBV6-2 and TRBV6-3, so those segments were excluded. The study gave a list of about 170 TCR beta chains associated with cytomegalovirus. In a later analysis, HLA-associated TCR beta chains showed more clonal expansion and lower generation probabilities than non-associated chains that were equally common. Most TCR sequences were observed very rarely across donors, whereas some public TCRs were present in many individuals. V-gene and J-gene trimming of TCR beta chains was associated with a missense DCLRE1C variant in a later genetic analysis, and the association was replicated in an independent cohort. At a false discovery rate of 0.05, a later analysis linked some 18,000 TCR beta sequences to specific HLA alleles. In a later analysis, several top co-occurrence clusters were reported to appear linked to parvovirus B19, influenza, CMV and Epstein-Barr virus. Linkage disequilibrium might explain the correlated functional status among segregating V segments, but an unknown experimental factor could not be ruled out. In a later genetic analysis, fewer N-insertions in productive TCRs were reported among donors in an Asian-associated ancestry cluster than the 666-donor mean. Cytomegalovirus status was reported to be diagnosed by the classifier with high specificity and sensitivity in both the original and validation cohorts. Only TCR beta chains were sequenced in this cohort, and the absence of alpha or paired-chain data limited detectable features.

As to this clone: Its antigen remains undetermined. Base qualities are missing; no much larger clone stands one base away.

The cohort comprised 666 healthy bone marrow donors. Cohort members were all nominally healthy when sampled, although unrecorded immune exposures were likely present. The donor was CMV seropositive and was included in the group of 250 to 300 seropositive cohort members. A peripheral blood sample was provided by each donor, and peripheral blood mononuclear cells were used for TCR beta sequencing. Genomic DNA extraction from the blood cell samples was performed with the Qiagen DNeasy Blood Extraction Kit. Receptor libraries were prepared by the immunoSEQ multiplex PCR assay. A mixture of 60 forward primers for TCR Vbeta segments and 13 reverse primers for TCR Jbeta segments was used in the multiplex PCR. A multiplex PCR assay on genomic DNA amplified the CDR3 region of rearranged TCR beta genes. Amplified TCR beta libraries were sequenced as 87-base-pair reads on the Illumina HiSeq System. The authors processed their data as follows. In a later analysis, roughly 80 million unique TCR beta chains were counted across the 650 to 750 repertoires, and approximately 11 million of these chains were shared by at least two donors. Raw reads were error-corrected and collapsed into unique sequences by a nearest-neighbor algorithm in which closely related sequences were merged to remove PCR and sequencing errors. To assign V, D and J gene segments, CDR3 sequences were aligned to IMGT reference sequences. For a sequence to be retained, a match of at least six nucleotides to both a V gene segment and a J gene segment was required. A rearrangement was called productive if the CDR3 had no stop codons and remained in frame with V and J, and every other rearrangement was called non-productive. Following IMGT convention, CDR3 was defined as the stretch from the second conserved V-encoded cysteine up to the conserved J-encoded phenylalanine. The earlier analysis of roughly 590 of the donors excluded sequences that lacked an unambiguous match to a single V gene segment. An earlier analysis of 500 to 700 of the donors classified V segments as functional when productive rearrangements were above 56.7% and as segregating when the standard deviation between donors was above 5%. A statistical classification framework was built for diagnosing cytomegalovirus status from the catalog of TCR beta chain sequences. In a later analysis, TCR nucleotide sequences were compared against IMGT/GENE-DB human TR gene sequences so that V and J genes could be assigned. A later analysis assigned CDR3 sequences and most-parsimonious VDJ recombination scenarios with the TCRdist pipeline. In a later analysis, each TCR beta chain was defined by its CDR3 amino acid sequence together with its V-gene family, and reads without a unique V-gene family were excluded. To address suspected cross-contamination and a sequencing artifact, a later analysis removed a few hundred highly shared, low-generation-probability nucleotide sequences. In a later analysis, a clonal expansion index for each public chain was calculated from normalized within-repertoire ranks of inferred template counts. In a later analysis, generation probabilities were computed with a VDJ recombination model fitted to out-of-frame rearrangements, and the resulting probabilities were checked against IGoR. In a later analysis, TCR-TCR, TCR-HLA and TCR-CMV co-occurrence was scored with hypergeometric tests, and a repertoire-size bias correction was applied to TCR pairs. False discovery rates were estimated in a later analysis by permuting HLA or CMV assignments 20 times. A later analysis grouped co-occurring TCRs with DBSCAN, adding TCRdist sequence similarity when clustering within HLA-allele-positive subsets. Co-occurrence clustering excluded repertoires with fewer than 30,000 or more than 120,000 public chains, plus five with anomalous nucleotide sharing. Not all clones reach the TCRdb copy of this immuneACCESS table, which keeps in-frame sequences only. Checked studies attribute under half of the gap to unresolved V genes and leave the rest unexplained. For V, J and clone size, that table is used; D and trimming come from the DNA. For this sample the table gives around 130,000 clones, of which approximately 75% were detected only once. The ten largest clones add up to less than 6.5% of the sample.

Counted from cysteine to phenylalanine, this CDR3 has 16 amino acids. The entry retains the CDR3 DNA only, 48 bases that are in frame from base 1. Germline trimming amounts to 4 bases on V and 1 base on J, with 4 as the count of junction bases outside the gene matches. The germline V gene specifies SGHNT as CDR1 and YENEEA as CDR2. The rearrangement combines TRBV11-3 with TRBJ2-2, with 9 junctional bases fitting TRBD2. The sequencing input was PBMCs. The source of this sequence is a woman aged 40-49 years in good health and CMV-seropositive. The CDR3 region has the sequence CASSSSGAGNTGELFF. The nucleotide sequence is given as TGTGCCAGCAGCTCTAGCGGGGCGGGGAACACCGGGGAGCTGTTTTTT.